These T cell receptor beta chains were read from a single sample in a study of Graves' ophthalmopathy and Graves' hyperthyroidism. In TCRdb, the multiplex PCR reads were re-called with MiXCR into one record per CDR3 protein. In the table there are over 200,000 distinct CDR3 sequences, less than 30% of which are singletons. The sample taken for sequencing was peripheral blood. The receptors were gathered from a middle-aged man with Graves' ophthalmopathy. CDR3s leave out the opening cysteine and the closing phenylalanine or tryptophan. A D gene is named only where the DNA matches it firmly.

>.|TRBV7-8
ASSLALSINSPLH
>.|TRBV6-5
ASSYSKVYEQY
>.|TRBV19
ASSWSKGGQNYEQY
>.|TRBV10-3
AIRGPERYEQY
>TRBD2|TRBV27
ATQETSSGSTYEQY
>.|TRBV6-1
ASSGGASYGYT
>.|TRBV6-2/TRBV6-3
ASSGTVLDGYT
>.|TRBV28
ASSLDTGRNTEAF
>.|TRBV28
ASIGDKHQPQH
>.|TRBV18
ASSPQKDSYQPQH
>.|TRBV6-4
ASSPRTGGTGAF
>TRBD2|TRBV20-1
SAFIAGTNTGELF
>.|TRBV12-3/TRBV12-4
ASSSRRGETQY
>.|TRBV9
ASSSEGLNTEAF
>TRBD1|TRBV28
ASSSDRGQPQH
>TRBD2|TRBV15
ATSRFGLAAYEQY
>TRBD2|TRBV20-1
SARTSGGGYEQY
>.|TRBV18
ASSPRLQVGYEQY
>TRBD1|TRBV5-4
ASSLASGGTAGNTIY
>.|TRBV6-5
ASSRGGGYEQY
>.|TRBV24-1
ATSDLLGKNEQY
>.|TRBV6-1
ASSDGYLGAQY
>TRBD2|TRBV7-3
ASSPRRGGINEQY
>TRBD2|TRBV24-1
ATSAGVAKNIQY
>.|TRBV19
ASSIRADTEAF
>TRBD1|TRBV12-5
ASGGTAGTEAF
>.|TRBV28
ASRGFSPNQPQH
>TRBD1|TRBV18
ASSPAAGLGDRVYEQY
>TRBD2|TRBV7-2
ASSFHGSGGYEQY
>.|TRBV28
ASPGGEWFGETQY
>TRBD1|TRBV7-2
ASSNRDRGLWETQY
>.|TRBV4-1
ASSQVEGQETQY
>.|TRBV10-3
AISESLGLEQY
>.|TRBV28
ASSATGPLSVEQY
>.|TRBV10-3
AITSNTGTGNTEAF
>TRBD2|TRBV4-1
ASSPKGSWGGTQY
>.|TRBV6-5
ASSYSRPGTSSYNSPLH
>TRBD1|TRBV6-1
ASRPGQVGEQY
>TRBD2|TRBV7-2
ASSSLAGGPSEQY
>TRBD1|TRBV20-1
SAGDPTGVFYEQY
>.|TRBV6-5
ASSYGVEPGELF
>.|TRBV28
ASGLGASWLSETQY